The entry below describes one T cell receptor beta chain. The source material, RNA transcripts, was used to amplify TCR beta CDR3 regions. First-round RT-PCR with HTBI primers amplified the TCR CDR3 region. TCRdb itself ran the multiplex PCR reads through MiXCR, one entry per CDR3 protein. The repertoire holds 500,000 to 650,000 distinct CDR3 sequences, with roughly 45% as singletons. Investigators excluded patients with uncontrolled infection, other autoimmune disease, pregnancy or lactation. This record comes from a study of T cells in Graves' hyperthyroidism and ophthalmopathy. The CDR3 is 15 amino acids. Germline-derived CDR1 and CDR2 are WSHSY and SAAADI. With V trimmed by 8 bases and J by 11 bases, 15 bases remained unmatched.

The source is an adult woman with Graves' disease, either hyperthyroidism or ophthalmopathy (not recorded which). The source material was peripheral blood or thyroid tissue (not recorded which). The chain employs TRBV10-2 and TRBJ1-5; 10 bases match TRBD1. In nucleotides, the CDR3 is TGCGCCAGCTGCAACCGGGACAGGGGTGGCGAGACCCAGCATTTT. It is translated as CASCNRDRGGETQHF.